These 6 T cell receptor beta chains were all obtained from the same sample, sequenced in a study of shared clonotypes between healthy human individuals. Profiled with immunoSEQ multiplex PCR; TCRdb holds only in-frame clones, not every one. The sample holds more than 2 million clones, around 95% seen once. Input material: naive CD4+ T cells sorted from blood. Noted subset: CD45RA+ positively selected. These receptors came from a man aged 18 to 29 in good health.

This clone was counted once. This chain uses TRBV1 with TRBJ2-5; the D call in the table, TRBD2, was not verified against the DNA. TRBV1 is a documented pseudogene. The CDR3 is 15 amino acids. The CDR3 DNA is TGCACCAGCAGCCAAGAGGAAATAGCCCAAGAGACCCAGTACTTC. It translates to CTSSQEEIAQETQYF.

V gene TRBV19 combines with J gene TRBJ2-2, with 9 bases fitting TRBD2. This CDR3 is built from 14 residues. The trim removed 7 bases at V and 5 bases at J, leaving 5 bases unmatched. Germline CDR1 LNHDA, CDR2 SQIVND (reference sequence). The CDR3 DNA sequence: TGTGCCAGTAAGACGCGGGAGGGAACCGGGGAGCTGTTTTTT. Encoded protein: CASKTREGTGELFF.

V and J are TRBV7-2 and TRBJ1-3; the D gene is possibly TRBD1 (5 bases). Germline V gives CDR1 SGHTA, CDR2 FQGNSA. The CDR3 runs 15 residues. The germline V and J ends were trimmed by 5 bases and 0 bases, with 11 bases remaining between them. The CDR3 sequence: CASSTDSFSGNTIYF. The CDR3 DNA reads TGTGCCAGCAGCACCGACAGTTTCTCTGGAAACACCATATATTTT.

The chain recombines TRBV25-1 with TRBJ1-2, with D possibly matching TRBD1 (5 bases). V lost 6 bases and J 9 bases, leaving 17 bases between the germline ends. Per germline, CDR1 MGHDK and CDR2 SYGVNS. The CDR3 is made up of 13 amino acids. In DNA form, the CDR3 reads TGTGCCAGCAGAGCGGGACCCCTGGAAAGCTACACCTTC. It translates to CASRAGPLESYTF.

As DNA, the CDR3 is TGTGCCAGCAGTTACGACAGGGACTATTCACCCCTCCACTTT. Translation gives CASSYDRDYSPLHF. The chain has TRBV6-5 and TRBJ1-6, with 7 bases lining up with TRBD1. Trimming at V came to 2 bases and at J to 8 bases, leaving 3 bases not matched to a gene. The CDR3 has 14 amino acids. Per germline, CDR1 MNHEY and CDR2 SVGAGI.

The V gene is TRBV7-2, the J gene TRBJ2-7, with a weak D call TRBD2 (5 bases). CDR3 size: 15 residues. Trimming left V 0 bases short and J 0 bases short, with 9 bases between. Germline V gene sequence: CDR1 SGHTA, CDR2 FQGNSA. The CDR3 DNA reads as TGTGCCAGCAGCTTAGCGGGAGAAAGCTCCTACGAGCAGTACTTC. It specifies CASSLAGESSYEQYF. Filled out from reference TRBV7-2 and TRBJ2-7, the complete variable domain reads GAGVSQSPSNKVTEKGKDVELRCDPISGHTALYWYRQSLGQGLEFLIYFQGNSAPDKSGLPSDRFSAERTGGSVSTLTIQRTQQEDSAVYLCASSLAGESSYEQYFGPGTRLTVT.